This T cell receptor (beta chain) appears in the sequencing data of a study of tumor-infiltrating lymphocytes in primary liver carcinoma. From roughly 470 ng total RNA, TCR beta cDNA was generated with a primer in the constant region. The TCR beta library was amplified through three nested multiplex PCR rounds in a modified ARM-PCR procedure. Primers for the first two PCR rounds were TRBV1-TRBV30 forward primers and a C-beta reverse primer (approximately 9 cycles per round). TCRdb passed the multiplex PCR reads through MiXCR, listing each CDR3 protein once. The repertoire consists of about 99,000 distinct CDR3 sequences, with almost 70% occurring once and the leading ten covering about 9.2%. CDR3 length: 16 residues. CDR1 SGHRS and CDR2 YFSETQ come from the germline V gene. Trimming left V 0 bases short and J 2 bases short, with 14 bases between. RNA and DNA were co-extracted from about 20-30 mg of unsorted bulk tissue. In every tumor sample, viable tumor cells made up over 75%.

Study-wide points: The proportion of top clones found throughout all five tumor regions was only about 8-25%.

This clonotype was observed at least ten times. Its target is not known. The receptor comes from a woman aged 60-75 years with primary liver carcinoma and hepatitis B virus infection. The sequencing input was liver tumor tissue from sampling region 5. Subset specified: tumor region T5, tumor centre. The chain is built from TRBV5-1 and TRBJ1-1; D unclear. The DNA of the CDR3 is TGCGCCAGCAGCTTGGAGGCTCGGGTGAGAAACACTGAAGCTTTCTTT. Translating it yields CASSLEARVRNTEAFF.